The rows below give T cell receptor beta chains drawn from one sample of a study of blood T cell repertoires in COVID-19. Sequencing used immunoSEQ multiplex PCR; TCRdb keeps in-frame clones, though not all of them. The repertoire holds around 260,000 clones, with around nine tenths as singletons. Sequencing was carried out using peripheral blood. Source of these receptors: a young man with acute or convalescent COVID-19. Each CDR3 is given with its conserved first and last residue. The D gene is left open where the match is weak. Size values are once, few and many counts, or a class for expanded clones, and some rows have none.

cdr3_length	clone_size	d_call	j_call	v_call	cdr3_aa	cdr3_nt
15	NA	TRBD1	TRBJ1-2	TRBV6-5	CASSSLGTGRRGYTF	TGTGCCAGCAGTTCCCTAGGGACAGGGAGAAGGGGCTACACCTTC
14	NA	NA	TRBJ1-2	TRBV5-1	CASSSLQGAYGYTF	TGCGCCAGCAGCTCGCTACAGGGAGCCTATGGCTACACCTTC
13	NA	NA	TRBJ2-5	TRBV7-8	CASSPSTVETQYF	TGTGCCAGCAGCCCTTCCACGGTAGAGACCCAGTACTTC
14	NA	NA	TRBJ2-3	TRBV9	CASSVRGGWDTQYF	TGTGCCAGCAGCGTAAGGGGGGGTTGGGATACGCAGTATTTT
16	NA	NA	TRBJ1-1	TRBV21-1	CASSKAGVGRDTEAFF	TGTGCCAGCAGCAAAGCCGGGGTAGGACGGGACACTGAAGCTTTCTTT
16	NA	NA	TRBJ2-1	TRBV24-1	CATSDMVSFIFNEQFF	TGTGCCACCAGTGATATGGTGAGCTTTATTTTCAATGAGCAGTTCTTC
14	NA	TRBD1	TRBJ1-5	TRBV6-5	CASRPRDRVQPQHF	TGTGCCAGCAGACCCCGGGACAGGGTTCAGCCCCAGCATTTT
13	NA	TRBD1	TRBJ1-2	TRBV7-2	CASSSGQVLGYTF	TGTGCCAGCAGCTCAGGACAGGTACTTGGCTACACCTTC
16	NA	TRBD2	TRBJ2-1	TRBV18	CASSLQRAGGVNEQFF	TGTGCCAGCTCCCTACAGAGAGCGGGAGGAGTGAATGAGCAGTTCTTC
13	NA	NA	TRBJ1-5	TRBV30	CAWSVDSNQPQHF	TGTGCCTGGAGTGTAGACAGTAATCAGCCCCAGCATTTT
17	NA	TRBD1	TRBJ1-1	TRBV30	CAWVAPRTGTVNTEAFF	TGTGCCTGGGTCGCCCCTCGGACAGGAACTGTGAACACTGAAGCTTTCTTT
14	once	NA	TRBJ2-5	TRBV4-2	CASSQGGIAETQYF	TGTGCCAGCAGCCAAGGCGGGATTGCGGAGACCCAGTACTTC
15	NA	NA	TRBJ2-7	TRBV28	CASSLTPTWPYEQYF	TGTGCCAGCAGCTTGACACCGACCTGGCCTTACGAGCAGTACTTC
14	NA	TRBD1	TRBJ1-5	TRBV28	CASSAGTGNQPQHF	TGTGCCAGCAGTGCCGGGACAGGCAATCAGCCCCAGCATTTT
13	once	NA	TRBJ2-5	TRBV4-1	CASSQQGTETQYF	TGCGCCAGCAGCCAACAGGGTACGGAGACCCAGTACTTC
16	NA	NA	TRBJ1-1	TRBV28	CASTPGEHPFKTEAFF	TGTGCCAGCACCCCGGGGGAACATCCCTTTAAGACTGAAGCTTTCTTT
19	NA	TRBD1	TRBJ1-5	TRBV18	CASSQTGTGPGRSNQPQHF	TGTGCCAGCTCACAAACGGGGACAGGACCTGGTCGGAGCAATCAGCCCCAGCATTTT
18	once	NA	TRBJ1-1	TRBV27	CASSPFPGHTFLDTEAFF	TGTGCCAGCAGTCCTTTTCCGGGACATACTTTTTTAGACACTGAAGCTTTCTTT
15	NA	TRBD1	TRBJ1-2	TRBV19	CASVHPGQGSYGYTF	TGTGCCAGTGTCCATCCGGGACAGGGTTCTTATGGCTACACCTTC
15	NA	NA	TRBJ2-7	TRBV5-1	CASSWDGQPSYEQYF	TGCGCCAGCAGCTGGGATGGACAGCCCTCCTACGAGCAGTACTTC
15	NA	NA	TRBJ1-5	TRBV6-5	CASSYSAYSNQPQHF	TGTGCCAGCAGTTACTCGGCTTATAGCAATCAGCCCCAGCATTTT
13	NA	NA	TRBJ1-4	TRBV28	CASSLGGTEKLFF	TGTGCCAGCAGTTTAGGGGGGACTGAAAAACTGTTTTTT
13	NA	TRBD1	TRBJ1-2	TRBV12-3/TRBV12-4	CASSSDRAYGYTF	TGTGCCAGCAGTTCGGACAGGGCGTATGGCTACACCTTC
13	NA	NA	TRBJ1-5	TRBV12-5	CASGQGSNQPQHF	TGTGCTAGTGGTCAGGGGAGCAATCAGCCCCAGCATTTT
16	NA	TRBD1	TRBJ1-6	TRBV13	CASSSRQGANNSPLHF	TGTGCCAGCAGCTCGAGACAGGGGGCTAATAATTCACCCCTCCACTTT